Sequencing of this T cell receptor (beta chain) was carried out in a study of beta chain features in type 1 diabetes (dated 2018 in TCRdb). About the full investigation: No differences in mean age, gender distribution, total cell number or subset yield were found between patients and healthy donors. A total of roughly 98,000,000 sorted cells were examined across all samples, and RNA yield correlated strongly with the number of cells per subset. In the study, recently diagnosed type 1 diabetes patients and matched healthy donors were compared on the TCRB repertoires of their sorted circulating CD4+ T cell subsets. Regulatory and stem cell-like memory subsets were obtained from only 8 patients and about eight healthy donors, while naive and central memory subsets were obtained from all 30 or so donors. Study-level results and caveats: Type 1 diabetes patients showed a moderate but significant shortening of TCRB CDR3 length in all four CD4+ subsets. Shorter templates might be favored by PCR, yet because patient and control samples were amplified and corrected together, any such skew would affect both groups equally. Naive, central memory and regulatory TCRB repertoires appeared to be more similar among patients than among healthy donors. Because cDNA was sequenced instead of genomic DNA, activated cells with high expression could be over-represented, although the groups did not differ in activation or CD3 levels. Fewer insertions and more nucleotide deletions at VDJ recombination sites were observed in patients with type 1 diabetes, implying thymic rearrangement abnormalities. Because small numbers of individuals were included in the HLA sub-analyses, any influence of HLA type on TCRB rearrangement was left unresolved.

Each donor gave one peripheral blood draw, approximately 120 mL on average, collected into heparinised tubes. Naive, central memory, regulatory and stem cell-like memory CD4+ T cells were sorted on a BD FACSAria II using a panel including CD45RO, CCR7, CD25, CD127, CD95 and CD27. All sorted populations exceeded 98% purity. PBMCs were isolated right away by Lymphoprep density gradient centrifugation and were stained directly, without culture. So that batch effects would be minimized, each experiment stained and sorted samples in pairs, pairing one healthy donor with one patient. This clone was seen more than once but under ten times. Its antigen has not been determined. No base quality information exists; no much larger clone differs at one position. The High Capacity cDNA Reverse Transcription Kit was used to reverse transcribe all of the isolated RNA, meaning that expressed TCRB transcripts were what got sequenced. Deep immunoSEQ sequencing was performed on naive, central memory and regulatory T cell samples, with an average of roughly 3.6 million total reads per sample. After sorted cells were lysed in RLT buffer, RNA was extracted with DNase-treated RNeasy Micro or Mini kits, with the choice depending on cell number. To prevent cross-contamination, every cell subset was processed on its own, while patient and healthy donor samples were processed together. The immunoSEQ multiplex PCR was used to amplify TCRB sequences from cDNA, yielding 87-bp fragments that span the CDR3 region. Sequencing of the amplicons was done on the Illumina HiSeq platform. The paper's processing steps were these. PCR bias was computationally corrected using synthetic template baselines, reads within Hamming distance 2 were collapsed, and singletons that could not be merged were discarded. By aligning reads against IMGT, V, D and J genes, CDR3 length, and insertions or deletions at six rearrangement sites were assigned. Within each subset, clonotype counts were normalized to sorted cell number, after which true diversity and Gini coefficients were computed with the tcR R package. The overlap coefficient, calculated on TCRB nucleotide sequences, was used to measure repertoire sharing. Out-of-frame TCRB sequences from naive cells were analyzed to stand in for the pre-selection repertoire. TCRdb holds this immuneACCESS table with in-frame rearrangements only. Some clones are missing; in checked studies, unresolved V genes explain under half, and the rest has no known cause. The DNA gave D and trimming, while V, J and clone size come from that table. For this sample there are under 850,000 clones; roughly 12% appear just once. The ten largest make up 0.022% of the sample.

Its CDR3 holds 15 amino acids, cysteine through phenylalanine. Only CDR3 DNA remains: 45 bases, in frame from the first base. CDR1 is given as MDHEN and CDR2 as SYDVKM, both from the germline V gene. V loses 7 bases at its end and J loses 0 bases; junction bases beyond the gene matches: 6. In this chain, TRBV28 is recombined with TRBJ2-1; 7 middle bases align to TRBD1. Input material: naive CD4+ T cells from blood. The cell subset or site label for this specimen denotes: true naive CD4+ T cells. This receptor was identified in a man aged 18 to 29 with type 1 diabetes. The sequenced DNA is TGTGCCAGCACAGCGACAGGGTACTCCTACAATGAGCAGTTCTTC. Translated, it reads CASTATGYSYNEQFF.